This TCR beta chain was observed in a study of T cell repertoires in cytomegalovirus infection (dated by TCRdb to between 2018 and 2021). Study-level background: The peptide stimulations were aimed at well-studied HLA-B-restricted epitopes as well as recently identified HLA-C-restricted CMV epitopes, whose presentation resists viral immunomodulation. Donor HLA type was relevant to the analysis, as public TCR beta signatures indicated carriage of CMV infection together with the matching HLA type.

On the study overall, not on this receptor specifically: The ex vivo response was dominated by HLA-C-restricted CMV-specific TCR beta clonotypes, which also provided the single most frequent clonotype in two of eight donors. Carriers of CMV infection plus the relevant HLA type were discriminated by the cumulative frequency of public TCR beta family members in the study cohort and in an independent approximately 340-donor cohort.

Trimming at the junction amounts to 8 bases on V and 8 bases on J, and the germline ends lie 16 bases apart. The germline V gene (reference sequence) supplies CDR1 MNHNY and CDR2 SVGAGI. The CDR3 runs 13 residues from the cysteine to the phenylalanine. Solely the CDR3 DNA is kept, with 39 bases framed from the first base. This clonotype came up a few times. The antigen it recognizes is unknown. Per-base quality was not reported, and no clone a single base away is much larger than it. Per the publication, the treatment or condition label means: in vitro stimulation with specific CMV peptide epitopes to enrich CMV-specific T cells. The sequencer listed for this sample is Illumina HiSeq 1500. TCRdb reworked the public reads: Q25 trimming with fastp, MiXCR clone assembly, productive beta chains retained. Every entry covers one CDR3 protein and lists the most common genes and DNA from its rows. Present in this sample are a few hundred thousand distinct CDR3 sequences, 40% of which were seen just once. 48% of the sample is taken by the ten largest.

The chain links TRBV6-6 with TRBJ1-5; the best D guess is TRBD1, with 6 bases matching. The source material was cultured PBMCs, sampled from culture after CMV antigen stimulation. This receptor was obtained from a human donor in good health (CMV status not recorded). Some clones in this sample may be carry-over from other donors' samples. The DNA reads as follows: TGTGCCAGCGAAAGGACAGCCCTAGAGCCCCAGCATTTT. This yields the protein CASERTALEPQHF.